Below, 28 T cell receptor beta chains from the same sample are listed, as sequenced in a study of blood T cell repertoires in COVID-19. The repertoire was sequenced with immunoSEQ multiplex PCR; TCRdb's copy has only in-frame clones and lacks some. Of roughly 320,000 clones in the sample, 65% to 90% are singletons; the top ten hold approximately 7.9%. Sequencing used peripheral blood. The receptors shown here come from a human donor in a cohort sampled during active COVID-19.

The CDR3 region is CATDPGTGGADTQYF. CDR3 nucleotide sequence: TGTGCCACCGACCCCGGGACAGGGGGCGCAGATACGCAGTATTTT. V usage is TRBV24-1 and J usage is TRBJ2-3, with 12 bases lining up with TRBD1. The CDR3 contains 15 residues. Germline V CDR1 and CDR2: KGHDR, SFDVKD. After removal of 9 bases from V and 4 bases from J, the junction contained 7 bases not matched to a gene.

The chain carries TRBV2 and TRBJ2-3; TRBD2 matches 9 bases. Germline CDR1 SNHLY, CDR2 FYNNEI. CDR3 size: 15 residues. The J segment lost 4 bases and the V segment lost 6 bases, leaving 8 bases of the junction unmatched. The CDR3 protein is CASSVGLARPDTQYF. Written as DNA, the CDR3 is TGTGCCAGCAGCGTGGGACTAGCTCGTCCAGATACGCAGTATTTT.

The CDR3 reads CASSYQGSYGYTF. The CDR3 DNA follows: TGTGCCAGCAGTTACCAGGGGAGCTATGGCTACACCTTC. This chain uses TRBV7-3 with TRBJ1-2; TRBD1 might be the D (6 bases). The CDR3 totals 13 residues. The V gene lost 6 bases and the J gene lost 4 bases, with 12 bases spanning the gap. The germline gives CDR1 SGHTA, CDR2 FQGTGA.

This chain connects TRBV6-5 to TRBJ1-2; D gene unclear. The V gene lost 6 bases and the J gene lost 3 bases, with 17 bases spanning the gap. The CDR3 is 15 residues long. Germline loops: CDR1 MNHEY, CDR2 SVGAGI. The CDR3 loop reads CASRRVEVGHYGYTF. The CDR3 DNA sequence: TGTGCCAGCAGGAGAGTCGAGGTCGGCCACTATGGCTACACCTTC.

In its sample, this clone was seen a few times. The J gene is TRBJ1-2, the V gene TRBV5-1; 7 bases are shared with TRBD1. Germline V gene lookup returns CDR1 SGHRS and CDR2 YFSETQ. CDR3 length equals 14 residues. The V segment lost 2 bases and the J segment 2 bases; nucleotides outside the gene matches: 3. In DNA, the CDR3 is TGCGCCAGCAGCTTCGGGACAGAGAACTATGGCTACACCTTC. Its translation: CASSFGTENYGYTF.

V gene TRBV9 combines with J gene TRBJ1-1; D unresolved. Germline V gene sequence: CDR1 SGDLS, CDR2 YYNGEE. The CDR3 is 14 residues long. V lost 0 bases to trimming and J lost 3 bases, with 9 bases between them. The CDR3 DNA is TGTGCCAGCAGCGTAGGAGGGATCGACACTGAAGCTTTCTTT. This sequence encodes CASSVGGIDTEAFF.

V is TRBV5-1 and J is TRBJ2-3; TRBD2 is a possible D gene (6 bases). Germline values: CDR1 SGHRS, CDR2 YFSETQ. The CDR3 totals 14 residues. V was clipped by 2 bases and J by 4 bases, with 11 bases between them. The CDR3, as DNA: TGCGCCAGCAGCTTCGGGAGAGGTTCAGATACGCAGTATTTT. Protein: CASSFGRGSDTQYF.

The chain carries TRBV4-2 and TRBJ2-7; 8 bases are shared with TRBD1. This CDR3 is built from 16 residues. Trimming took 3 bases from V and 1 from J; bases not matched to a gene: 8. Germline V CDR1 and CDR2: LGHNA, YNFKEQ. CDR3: CASSHATGTGSYEQYF. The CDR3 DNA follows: TGTGCCAGCAGCCACGCTACCGGGACAGGATCCTACGAGCAGTACTTC.

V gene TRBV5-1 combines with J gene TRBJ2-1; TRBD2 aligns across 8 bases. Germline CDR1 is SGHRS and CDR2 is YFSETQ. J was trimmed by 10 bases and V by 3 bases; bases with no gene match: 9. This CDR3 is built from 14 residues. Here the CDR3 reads CASSSIPGGAEQFF. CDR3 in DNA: TGCGCCAGCAGCTCCATTCCCGGGGGGGCGGAGCAGTTCTTC.

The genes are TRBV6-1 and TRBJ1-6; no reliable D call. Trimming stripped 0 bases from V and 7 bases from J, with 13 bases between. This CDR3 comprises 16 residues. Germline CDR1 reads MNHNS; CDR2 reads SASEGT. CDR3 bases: TGTGCCAGCAGTGAAGCGCTAAAGATCTCAAATTCACCCCTCCACTTT. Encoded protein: CASSEALKISNSPLHF.

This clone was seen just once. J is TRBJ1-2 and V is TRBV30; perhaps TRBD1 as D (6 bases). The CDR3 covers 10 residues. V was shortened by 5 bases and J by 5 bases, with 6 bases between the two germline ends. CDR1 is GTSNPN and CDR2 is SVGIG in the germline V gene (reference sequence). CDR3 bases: TGTGCCTGGGGACAGTATGGCTACACCTTC. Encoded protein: CAWGQYGYTF. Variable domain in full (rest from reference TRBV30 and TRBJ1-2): SQTIHQWPATLVQPVGSPLSLECTVEGTSNPNLYWYRQAAGRGLQLLFYSVGIGQISSEVPQNLSASRPQDRQFILSSKKLLLSDSGFYLCAWGQYGYTFGSGTRLTVV.

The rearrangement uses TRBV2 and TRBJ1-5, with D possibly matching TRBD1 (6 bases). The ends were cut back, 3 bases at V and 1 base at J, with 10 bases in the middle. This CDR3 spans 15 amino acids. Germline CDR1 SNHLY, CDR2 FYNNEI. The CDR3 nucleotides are TGTGCCAGCAGTGACGACAGGCTAAGCAATCAGCCCCAGCATTTT. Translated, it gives CASSDDRLSNQPQHF.

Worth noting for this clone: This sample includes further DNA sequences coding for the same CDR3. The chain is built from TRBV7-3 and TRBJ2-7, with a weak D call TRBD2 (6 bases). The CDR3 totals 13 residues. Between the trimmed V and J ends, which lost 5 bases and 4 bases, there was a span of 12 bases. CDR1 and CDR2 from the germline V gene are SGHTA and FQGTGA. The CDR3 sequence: CASSPDRGYEQYF. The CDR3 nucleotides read TGTGCCAGCAGCCCGGATCGGGGGTACGAGCAGTACTTC. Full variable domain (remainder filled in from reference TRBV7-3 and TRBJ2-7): GAGVSQTPSNKVTEKGKYVELRCDPISGHTALYWYRQSLGQGPEFLIYFQGTGAADDSGLPNDRFFAVRPEGSVSTLKIQRTERGDSAVYLCASSPDRGYEQYFGPGTRLTVT.

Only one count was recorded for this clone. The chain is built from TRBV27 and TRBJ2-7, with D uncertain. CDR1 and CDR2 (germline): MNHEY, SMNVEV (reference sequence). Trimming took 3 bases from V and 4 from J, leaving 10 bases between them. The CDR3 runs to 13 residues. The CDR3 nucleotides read TGTGCCAGCAGTTTCTCGACTGGATACGAGCAGTACTTC. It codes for CASSFSTGYEQYF.

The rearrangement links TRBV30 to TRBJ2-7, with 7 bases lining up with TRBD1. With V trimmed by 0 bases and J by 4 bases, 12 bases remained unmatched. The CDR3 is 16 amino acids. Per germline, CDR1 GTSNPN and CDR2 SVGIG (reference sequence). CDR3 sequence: CAWSVTGQIKYYEQYF. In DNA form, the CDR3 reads TGTGCCTGGAGTGTAACGGGACAGATCAAATATTACGAGCAGTACTTC. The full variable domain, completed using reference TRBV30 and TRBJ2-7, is SQTIHQWPATLVQPVGSPLSLECTVEGTSNPNLYWYRQAAGRGLQLLFYSVGIGQISSEVPQNLSASRPQDRQFILSSKKLLLSDSGFYLCAWSVTGQIKYYEQYFGPGTRLTVT.

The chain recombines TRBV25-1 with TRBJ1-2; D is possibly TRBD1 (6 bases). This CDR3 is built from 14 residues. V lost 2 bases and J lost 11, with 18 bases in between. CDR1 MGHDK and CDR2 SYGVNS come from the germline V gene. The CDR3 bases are TGTGCCAGCAGTGAACCCCGCCAGGGGTCTAGGTACACCTTC. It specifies CASSEPRQGSRYTF.

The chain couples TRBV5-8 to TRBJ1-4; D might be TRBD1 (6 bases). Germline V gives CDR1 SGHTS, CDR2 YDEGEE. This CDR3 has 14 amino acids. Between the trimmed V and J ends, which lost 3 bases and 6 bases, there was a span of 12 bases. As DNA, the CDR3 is TGTGCCAGCAGCTGGACAGTGGAGGATGAAAAACTGTTTTTT. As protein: CASSWTVEDEKLFF.

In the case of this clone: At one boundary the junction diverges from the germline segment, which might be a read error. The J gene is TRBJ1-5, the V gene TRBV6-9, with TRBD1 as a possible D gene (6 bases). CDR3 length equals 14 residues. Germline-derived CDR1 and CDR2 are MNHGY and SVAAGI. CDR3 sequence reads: CASRGAQGNQPQHF. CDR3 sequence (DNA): TGTGCCAGCAGGGGGGCACAGGGCAACCAGCCCCAGCATTTT.

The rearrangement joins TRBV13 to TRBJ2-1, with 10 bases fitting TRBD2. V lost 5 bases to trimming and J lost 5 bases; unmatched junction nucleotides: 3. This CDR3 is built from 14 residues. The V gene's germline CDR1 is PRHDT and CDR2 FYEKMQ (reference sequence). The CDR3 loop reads CASSISGGHNEQFF. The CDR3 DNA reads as TGTGCCAGCAGCATTAGCGGGGGGCACAATGAGCAGTTCTTC.

CDR3 sequence (DNA): TGCGCCAGCACCGGCCAAGACAGGACCTACGAGCAGTACTTC. Encoded protein: CASTGQDRTYEQYF. This chain joins TRBV5-1 and TRBJ2-7, with TRBD1 as a possible D gene (6 bases). Trimming cost V 6 bases and J 2 bases, with 15 bases left between them. Germline loops: CDR1 SGHRS, CDR2 YFSETQ. CDR3 length: 14 amino acids.

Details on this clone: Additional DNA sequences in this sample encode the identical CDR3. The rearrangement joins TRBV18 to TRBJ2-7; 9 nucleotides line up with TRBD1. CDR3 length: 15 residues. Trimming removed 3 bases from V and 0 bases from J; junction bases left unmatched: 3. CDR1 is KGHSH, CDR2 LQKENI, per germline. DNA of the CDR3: TGTGCCAGCTCACCCGGGACAGGGAGCTCCTACGAGCAGTACTTC. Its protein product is CASSPGTGSSYEQYF.

The CDR3 region is CASTGWDQPQHF. In DNA, the CDR3 is TGTGCCAGCACAGGGTGGGATCAGCCCCAGCATTTT. The rearrangement joins TRBV28 to TRBJ1-5; D may be TRBD1 (5 bases). CDR1 is MDHEN, CDR2 SYDVKM, per germline. This CDR3 is built from 12 residues. V was shortened by 7 bases and J by 5 bases, with 9 bases between the two germline ends.

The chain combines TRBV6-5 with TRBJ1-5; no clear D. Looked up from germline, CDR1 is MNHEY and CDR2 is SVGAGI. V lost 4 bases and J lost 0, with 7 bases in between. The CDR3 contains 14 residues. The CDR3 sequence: CASSLTYSNQPQHF. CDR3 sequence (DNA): TGTGCCAGCAGTTTGACTTATAGCAATCAGCCCCAGCATTTT.

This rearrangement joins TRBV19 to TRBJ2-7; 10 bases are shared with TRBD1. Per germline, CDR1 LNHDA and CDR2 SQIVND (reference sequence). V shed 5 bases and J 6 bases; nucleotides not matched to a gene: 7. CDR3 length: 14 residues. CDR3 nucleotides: TGTGCCAGTAGTGGGGACAGGGGAACTCTCGAGCAGTACTTC. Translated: CASSGDRGTLEQYF. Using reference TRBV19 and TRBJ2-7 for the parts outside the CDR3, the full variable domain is DGGITQSPKYLFRKEGQNVTLSCEQNLNHDAMYWYRQDPGQGLRLIYYSQIVNDFQKGDIAEGYSVSREKKESFPLTVTSAQKNPTAFYLCASSGDRGTLEQYFGPGTRLTVT.

CDR3 region: CASSVVARNNEQFF. Written as DNA, the CDR3 is TGTGCCAGCAGCGTAGTAGCGCGAAACAATGAGCAGTTCTTC. This chain uses TRBV9 with TRBJ2-1, with D perhaps TRBD2 (5 bases). Germline CDR1 reads SGDLS; CDR2 reads YYNGEE. The length of the CDR3 is 14 residues. The V and J ends lost 0 bases and 5 bases respectively, with 9 bases between them.

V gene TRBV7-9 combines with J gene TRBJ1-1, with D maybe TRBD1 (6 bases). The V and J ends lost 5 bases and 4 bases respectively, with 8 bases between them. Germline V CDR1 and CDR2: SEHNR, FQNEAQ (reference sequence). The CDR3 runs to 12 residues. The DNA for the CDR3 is TGTGCCAGCAGCATGGACAGCACTGAAGCTTTCTTT. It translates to CASSMDSTEAFF.

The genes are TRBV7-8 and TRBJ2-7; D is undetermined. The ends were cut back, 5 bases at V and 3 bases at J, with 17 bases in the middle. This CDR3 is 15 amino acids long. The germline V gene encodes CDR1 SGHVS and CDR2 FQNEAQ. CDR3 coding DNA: TGTGCCAGCAGCCCCGATCTGGTCCGACTCTACGAGCAGTACTTC. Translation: CASSPDLVRLYEQYF.

The CDR3 loop reads CASSLSVGTEAFF. The CDR3 bases are TGTGCCAGCAGCTTATCGGTTGGCACTGAAGCTTTCTTT. The chain couples TRBV7-3 to TRBJ1-1; D gene unclear. Germline loops: CDR1 SGHTA, CDR2 FQGTGA. The CDR3 runs to 13 residues. V was trimmed by 2 bases and J by 4 bases, leaving 8 bases between them.